One and the same sample provided the 20 T cell receptor beta chains below, sequenced in a study of cytomegalovirus exposure and HLA in healthy donors. PCR employed 60 Vbeta and 13 Jbeta primers. The assay was immunoSEQ multiplex PCR, and TCRdb's table has in-frame clones only and misses some. This sample carries fewer than 85,000 clones, approximately 75% of them seen once, and the ten largest clones take roughly an eighth. The sequenced material came from PBMCs. Receptors were obtained from a woman aged 40 to 50 in good health and CMV-seropositive.

CDR3 protein: CASSPLNYGYTF. CDR3 DNA sequence: TGTGCCAGCAGCCCCCTGAACTATGGCTACACCTTC. The genes are TRBV7-6 and TRBJ1-2; D is uncertain. From germline, CDR1 is SGHVS and CDR2 FNYEAQ. The CDR3 sequence is 12 residues long. V gave up 5 bases and J gave up 2 bases, with 6 bases separating them.

The chain is built from TRBV7-9 and TRBJ1-3; D is perhaps TRBD1 (6 bases). Germline lookup yields CDR1 SEHNR and CDR2 FQNEAQ (reference sequence). The V end was cut by 6 bases, the J end by 4 bases, with 13 bases between. The CDR3 length is 14 residues. The chain's CDR3 is CASSSGTSGNTIYF. In DNA, the CDR3 is TGTGCCAGCAGTTCCGGGACATCCGGAAACACCATATATTTT.

V usage is TRBV7-9 and J usage is TRBJ2-3; TRBD1 aligns across 10 bases. Germline V gene sequence: CDR1 SEHNR, CDR2 FQNEAQ (reference sequence). With V trimmed by 5 bases and J by 2 bases, 4 bases remained unmatched. The CDR3 is made up of 15 amino acids. CDR3 DNA: TGTGCCAGCAGCACGGGACAGGGGCTCACAGATACGCAGTATTTT. It encodes CASSTGQGLTDTQYF.

The gene calls are TRBV10-3 and TRBJ1-5, with TRBD1 matching 10 bases. The CDR3 totals 14 residues. Germline trimming cut 10 bases from V and 2 bases from J; bases unmatched to any gene: 5. The germline gives CDR1 ENHRY, CDR2 SYGVKD. The CDR3 region has the DNA TGTGCCACCCGGGACAGGGGTGGCAATCAGCCCCAGCATTTT. It translates to CATRDRGGNQPQHF.

This chain links TRBV6-5 with TRBJ2-3; 9 bases align to TRBD2. Trimming at V came to 5 bases and at J to 1 base, leaving 4 bases not matched to a gene. The CDR3 is made up of 15 amino acids. Per germline, CDR1 MNHEY and CDR2 SVGAGI. The CDR3 protein is CASSLAGFGTDTQYF. CDR3 in DNA: TGTGCCAGCAGTCTAGCGGGGTTTGGCACAGATACGCAGTATTTT.

The J gene is TRBJ2-4, the V gene TRBV5-4; TRBD1 aligns across 8 bases. Unmatched junction bases numbered 6, after V lost 3 bases and J lost 1 base. Germline V lookup: CDR1 SGHNT, CDR2 YYREEE (reference sequence). There are 16 residues in the CDR3. The CDR3 DNA sequence: TGTGCCAGCAGCTCGGACAGGGTAAAGGCCAAAAACATTCAGTACTTC. This codes for CASSSDRVKAKNIQYF.

For this clone: Sequence at one end of the junction differs from germline and may be a read error. This CDR3 is also generated by other DNA sequences in the sample. The chain couples TRBV27 to TRBJ2-7; 7 bases map to TRBD1. Looked up from germline, CDR1 is MNHEY and CDR2 is SMNVEV (reference sequence). This CDR3 spans 15 amino acids. CDR3 in amino acids: CASSSLDRVIYEQYF. CDR3 nucleotide sequence: TGTGCCAGTAGTTCACTCGACAGGGTAATCTACGAGCAGTACTTC.

About this clone: This sample includes further DNA sequences coding for the same CDR3. The J gene is TRBJ1-2, the V gene TRBV29-1; a weak D match, TRBD1 (6 bases). The germline V gene encodes CDR1 SQVTM and CDR2 ANQGSEA. The CDR3 contains 11 residues. V was trimmed by 7 bases and J by 8 bases, leaving 14 bases between them. The CDR3 is CSASGVPGYTF. The CDR3 region has the DNA TGCAGCGCTTCAGGGGTCCCAGGCTACACCTTC. The whole variable domain, filled in from reference TRBV29-1 and TRBJ1-2, reads SAVISQKPSRDICQRGTSLTIQCQVDSQVTMMFWYRQQPGQSLTLIATANQGSEATYESGFVIDKFPISRPNLTFSTLTVSNMSPEDSSIYLCSASGVPGYTFGSGTRLTVV.

The chain couples TRBV29-1 to TRBJ2-1; the match to TRBD2 covers 9 bases. The V and J ends lost 0 bases and 7 bases, in that order; junction bases with no gene match: 7. Per germline, CDR1 SQVTM and CDR2 ANQGSEA. The CDR3 is 15 amino acids. The chain's CDR3 is CSVEDKASGENEQFF. Written as DNA, the CDR3 is TGCAGCGTTGAAGACAAAGCTAGCGGGGAGAATGAGCAGTTCTTC.

V and J are TRBV11-3 and TRBJ2-1, with a possible D match to TRBD2 (6 bases). The V and J ends lost 6 bases and 0 bases respectively, with 12 bases between them. The CDR3 consists of 15 residues. Germline values: CDR1 SGHNT, CDR2 YENEEA. The CDR3 sequence is CASRPRGSSYNEQFF. The CDR3 DNA reads as TGTGCCAGCAGGCCCCGGGGGAGCTCCTACAATGAGCAGTTCTTC.

The J gene is TRBJ2-3, the V gene TRBV19; no firm D call. The CDR3 runs 16 residues. Germline assignment: CDR1 LNHDA and CDR2 SQIVND (reference sequence). V was clipped by 6 bases and J by 0 bases, with 16 bases between them. The DNA for the CDR3 is TGTGCCAGTAGACCCCATGAGAGTTTGAGCACAGATACGCAGTATTTT. Translating it yields CASRPHESLSTDTQYF. Full variable domain (missing parts from reference TRBV19 and TRBJ2-3): DGGITQSPKYLFRKEGQNVTLSCEQNLNHDAMYWYRQDPGQGLRLIYYSQIVNDFQKGDIAEGYSVSREKKESFPLTVTSAQKNPTAFYLCASRPHESLSTDTQYFGPGTRLTVL.

This CDR3 is CSAKGDYEQYF. For the CDR3, the DNA is TGCAGTGCGAAAGGGGATTACGAGCAGTACTTC. This rearrangement joins TRBV20-1 to TRBJ2-7, with D perhaps matching TRBD1 (5 bases). The length of the CDR3 is 11 residues. CDR1 and CDR2 from the germline V gene are DFQATT and SNEGSKA (reference sequence). With 6 bases removed from V and 4 bases from J, the gap between germline ends came to 10 bases.

The chain carries TRBV6-6 and TRBJ1-2; maybe TRBD1 (5 bases). The V end lost 8 bases, the J end lost 0 bases, and 10 bases lay between the germline ends. Germline V CDR1 and CDR2: MNHNY, SVGAGI (reference sequence). The CDR3 consists of 13 residues. CDR3 sequence reads: CASSTGANYGYTF. CDR3 sequence (DNA): TGTGCCAGCTCCACGGGGGCTAACTATGGCTACACCTTC.

The chain has TRBV5-6 and TRBJ1-1; D gene uncertain. CDR3 size: 15 residues. Germline V gene sequence: CDR1 SGHDT, CDR2 YYEEEE. V lost 1 base and J 0 bases, leaving 10 bases between the germline ends. The CDR3 nucleotides are TGTGCCAGCAGCTTGCAGATGGTGGTGAACACTGAAGCTTTCTTT. This gives the protein CASSLQMVVNTEAFF.

To note about this clone: The same CDR3 is also encoded by other DNA sequences in this sample. The rearrangement joins TRBV5-6 to TRBJ2-7; TRBD1 agrees at 7 bases. The CDR3 contains 13 residues. The germline gives CDR1 SGHDT, CDR2 YYEEEE. The trim removed 4 bases at V and 3 bases at J, leaving 4 bases unmatched. The CDR3 DNA follows: TGTGCCAGCAGCCGGGGACAGAGCTACGAGCAGTACTTC. Residues: CASSRGQSYEQYF.

The rearrangement joins TRBV7-3 to TRBJ2-1; 11 positions match TRBD2. J gave up 4 bases and V 5 bases, and 4 bases lay outside the gene matches. The CDR3 runs 15 residues. Germline assignment: CDR1 SGHTA and CDR2 FQGTGA. The CDR3 loop is CASSQGLAVYNEQFF. The CDR3 region has the DNA TGTGCCAGCAGCCAGGGACTAGCGGTGTACAATGAGCAGTTCTTC.

The table lists this clone with a few counts. V usage is TRBV6-6 and J usage is TRBJ2-3; 8 nucleotides agree with TRBD1. Germline V gene data show CDR1 as MNHNY and CDR2 as SVGAGI (reference sequence). The V and J ends lost 6 bases and 0 bases, in that order; junction bases with no gene match: 5. The CDR3 runs to 15 residues. CDR3 region: CASRRTGSSTDTQYF. CDR3 DNA sequence: TGTGCCAGCAGACGGACAGGGTCTAGCACAGATACGCAGTATTTT.

The V call is TRBV5-1, the J call TRBJ1-4; the match to TRBD1 covers 8 bases. This CDR3 comprises 14 residues. Germline-derived CDR1 and CDR2 are SGHRS and YFSETQ. J lost 3 bases, V lost 4 bases, and 2 bases had no gene match. This chain's CDR3 is CASSPDRANEKLFF. CDR3 coding DNA: TGCGCCAGCAGCCCGGACAGGGCTAATGAAAAACTGTTTTTT.

The chain carries TRBV13 and TRBJ2-7, with 7 positions matching TRBD1. The J segment lost 5 bases and the V segment lost 6 bases, leaving 7 bases of the junction unmatched. This CDR3 spans 13 amino acids. The germline CDR1 and CDR2 sequences are PRHDT and FYEKMQ (reference sequence). CDR3 DNA: TGTGCCAGCAGGCCTGGGACAGTCAACGAGCAGTACTTC. Translated, it gives CASRPGTVNEQYF.

The chain joins TRBV3-1 (or the pseudogene TRBV3-2) to TRBJ2-7, with D uncertain. The CDR3 extends over 9 amino acids. Germline loops: CDR1 LGHDT, CDR2 YNNKEL (reference sequence). The ends were cut back, 11 bases at V and 4 bases at J, with 6 bases in the middle. The CDR3 spells CAGPYEQYF. CDR3 DNA sequence: TGTGCCGGGCCTTACGAGCAGTACTTC.